The rows below give T cell receptor beta chains drawn from one sample of a study of OX40 agonist ivuxolimab in advanced cancers. Produced via immunoSEQ multiplex PCR; TCRdb's table is partial and in-frame only. The sample gives 40,000 to 60,000 clones, around 89% of which show up once; 11% is in the top ten. The material was CD4+ or CD8+ T cells sorted from blood, obtained in a trial of the OX40 agonist ivuxolimab. Receptors originate from an adult with an advanced solid tumor such as melanoma, head and neck, liver or kidney cancer. Both conserved end residues are part of each CDR3. A D gene is named only where the DNA matches it firmly. Clone size is stated in some rows and not others, as once, few, many or a class when expanded.

d_call | clone_size | j_call | v_call | cdr3_nt | cdr3_aa
TRBD1 | . | TRBJ1-1 | TRBV18 | TGTGCCAGCTCACCGACAGGGGGGCACACTGAAGCTTTCTTT | CASSPTGGHTEAFF
TRBD2 | . | TRBJ2-3 | TRBV2 | TGTGCCAGCAGTGAAATCCTAGCGGGACGTACAGATACGCAGTATTTT | CASSEILAGRTDTQYF
. | . | TRBJ2-1 | TRBV4-1 | TGCGCCAGCAGCCTAGACTCGGGATCGAGCTCCTACAATGAGCAGTTCTTC | CASSLDSGSSSYNEQFF
. | . | TRBJ2-7 | TRBV7-2 | TGTGCCAGCAGCTTAAGCCAGACCTACGAGCAGTACTTC | CASSLSQTYEQYF
. | . | TRBJ2-7 | TRBV28 | TGTGCCAGCAGTTTAGCTAGGGCCGGAGGGCTTGACGAGCAGTACTTC | CASSLARAGGLDEQYF
. | . | TRBJ1-2 | TRBV6-5 | TGTGCCAGCAGCCCCGAACAAGCACGGGGCTACACCTTC | CASSPEQARGYTF
. | . | TRBJ1-1 | TRBV4-1 | TGCGCCAGCAGCCAAGATAACAGCCTAATCACTGAAGCTTTCTTT | CASSQDNSLITEAFF
TRBD1 | few | TRBJ1-1 | TRBV7-9 | TGTGCCAGCAGCCAAACCGGGACAGAGGTCTTT | CASSQTGTEVF
TRBD2 | . | TRBJ2-1 | TRBV7-9 | TGTGCCAGCAGCTTAGGGCGGACTAGCGACCACAATGAGCAGTTCTTC | CASSLGRTSDHNEQFF
TRBD1 | . | TRBJ1-1 | TRBV5-1 | TGCGCCAGCAGCCCGACAGGGGACACTGAAGCTTTCTTT | CASSPTGDTEAFF
TRBD2 | few | TRBJ2-1 | TRBV7-1 | TGTGCCAGCAGCAAAAGTACAGGACTAGCGGGGGGTGGTTATGAGCAGTTCTTC | CASSKSTGLAGGGYEQFF
TRBD1 | once | TRBJ2-1 | TRBV4-1 | TGCGCCAGCAGCCACCGGGACAGGTCGAGTGAGCAGTTCTTC | CASSHRDRSSEQFF
. | . | TRBJ1-1 | TRBV19 | TGTGCCAGTAGCGGAGGTTTGGCTGAAGCTTTCTTT | CASSGGLAEAFF
TRBD1 | . | TRBJ1-2 | TRBV19 | TGTGCCAGTAGTACCGGGACAGGCTATGGCTACACCTTC | CASSTGTGYGYTF
TRBD2 | . | TRBJ2-1 | TRBV11-3 | TGTGCCAGCAGCTTACCAGCGGGAAACTACCTCAATGAGCAGTTCTTC | CASSLPAGNYLNEQFF
. | . | TRBJ2-5 | TRBV9 | TGTGCCAGCAGCTCTAATCCTGGGGAGACCCAGTACTTC | CASSSNPGETQYF
TRBD1 | . | TRBJ2-7 | TRBV5-1 | TGCGCCAGCAGCTTGGCCGGGACAGGGGGGACCTACGAGCAGTACTTC | CASSLAGTGGTYEQYF
TRBD2 | . | TRBJ2-5 | TRBV5-1 | TGCGCCAGCAGCTTAGGGACTAGCGGGAACCAAGAGACCCAGTACTTC | CASSLGTSGNQETQYF
. | . | TRBJ1-1 | TRBV7-9 | TGTGCCAGCAGGGCCGGACAGCCGAGGGACACTGAAGCTTTCTTT | CASRAGQPRDTEAFF
. | . | TRBJ1-3 | TRBV6-1 | TGTGCCAGCAGTGAAGTAGTGACTTACTCTGGAAACACCATATATTTT | CASSEVVTYSGNTIYF
. | . | TRBJ2-2 | TRBV19 | TGTGCCAGTAGTGATTGGGCGGAAGCCGGGGAGCTGTTTTTT | CASSDWAEAGELFF
. | . | TRBJ1-5 | TRBV30 | TGTGCCTGGAGTAGTGTAGATAGCAATCAGCCCCAGCATTTT | CAWSSVDSNQPQHF
. | . | TRBJ1-2 | TRBV4-3 | TGCGCCAGCAGCGCTTTCTCAGGGGTGGCTTCGAGTGGCTACACCTTC | CASSAFSGVASSGYTF
. | . | TRBJ1-2 | TRBV30 | TGTGCCTGGAGGATACAGGGACTACGCTATGGCTACACCTTC | CAWRIQGLRYGYTF
TRBD1 | once | TRBJ1-2 | TRBV18 | TGTGCCAGCTCACCACCGGGAACAGGGGACTATGGCTACACCTTC | CASSPPGTGDYGYTF
TRBD1 | . | TRBJ2-7 | TRBV2 | TGTGCCAGCAGAACAGGGGTTTTTTACGAGCAGTACTTC | CASRTGVFYEQYF
TRBD2 | . | TRBJ2-2 | TRBV5-6 | TGTGCCAGCAGAATGCTCGGGACTAGCGGGATTCGTACCGGGGAGCTGTTTTTT | CASRMLGTSGIRTGELFF
TRBD1 | few | TRBJ1-4 | TRBV2 | TGTGCCAGCAGGATCGGGACAGCCGAAAAACTGTTTTTT | CASRIGTAEKLFF
. | . | TRBJ1-2 | TRBV14 | TGTGCCAGCAGCCAGCTGGCAAACTATGGCTACACCTTC | CASSQLANYGYTF
TRBD2 | few | TRBJ2-2 | TRBV5-1 | TGCGCCAGCAGCGGCCTAGGACTAGCCGGGGAGCTGTTTTTT | CASSGLGLAGELFF
. | . | TRBJ1-1 | TRBV27 | TGTGCCAGCAGTTTCTCTCGGAACACTGAAGCTTTCTTT | CASSFSRNTEAFF
. | . | TRBJ1-2 | TRBV10-3 | TGTGCCATCAGTCCTGACCGGGCAGAGAAGGTTGGCTACACCTTC | CAISPDRAEKVGYTF
. | . | TRBJ2-7 | TRBV21-1 | TGTGCCAGCAGCGCGCGGGACAGGGTAGTCGAGCAGTACTTC | CASSARDRVVEQYF
TRBD1 | . | TRBJ2-1 | TRBV6-5 | TGTGCCAGCAGCAACAGGGGTAATGAGCAGTTCTTC | CASSNRGNEQFF
TRBD1 | . | TRBJ1-2 | TRBV6-1 | TGTGCCAGCAGTTGGACAGGGAGGTATGGCTACACCTTC | CASSWTGRYGYTF
TRBD2 | . | TRBJ2-2 | TRBV9 | TGTGCCAGCAGCGTGGGACTAGCGGAGAACACCGGGGAGCTGTTTTTT | CASSVGLAENTGELFF
. | once | TRBJ2-7 | TRBV5-1 | TGCGCCAGCAGCTTGGTCTCGGGTATCCCCTACGAGCAGTACTTC | CASSLVSGIPYEQYF
. | . | TRBJ1-2 | TRBV7-9 | TGTGCCAGCAGCTTTATGAACGAAATCTATGGCTACACCTTC | CASSFMNEIYGYTF
TRBD1 | . | TRBJ1-5 | TRBV6-1 | TGTGCCAGCAGTGCAACGGGACAGGGGGCTTCTCAGCCCCAGCATTTT | CASSATGQGASQPQHF
TRBD2 | . | TRBJ2-7 | TRBV28 | TGTGCCAGCAGCCCCTGGGCCCTGGGACTAACCTACGAGCAGTACTTC | CASSPWALGLTYEQYF
. | . | TRBJ2-1 | TRBV27 | TGTGCCACCTCCGCCCGTCAGCCCTACAATGAGCAGTTCTTC | CATSARQPYNEQFF
TRBD1 | . | TRBJ2-1 | TRBV29-1 | TGCAGCGTGGATCTGGGACAGGGGGCTGGCAATGAGCAGTTCTTC | CSVDLGQGAGNEQFF
TRBD2 | . | TRBJ2-1 | TRBV28 | TGTGCCAGCAGTTCGGGACTAGTGACGTCCAATGAGCAGTTCTTC | CASSSGLVTSNEQFF
TRBD1 | . | TRBJ1-2 | TRBV30 | TGTGCCTATAGGACAGGGAACTATGGCTACACCTTC | CAYRTGNYGYTF
TRBD1 | . | TRBJ1-5 | TRBV30 | TGTGCCTGGAGTAATCAAGCAGGGGGTTCGAATCAGCCCCAGCATTTT | CAWSNQAGGSNQPQHF
. | . | TRBJ1-5 | TRBV2 | TGTGCCAGCAGTGCGATGGGGCCAGGGAATTCCAATCAGCCCCAGCATTTT | CASSAMGPGNSNQPQHF
TRBD1 | once | TRBJ2-5 | TRBV4-2 | TGTGCCAGCAGCCAAGGGGGCCAGGGGGTAGGAGAGACCCAGTACTTC | CASSQGGQGVGETQYF
. | . | TRBJ2-2 | TRBV6-1 | TGTGCCAGCAGTCCACAGGGGAACACCGGGGAGCTGTTTTTT | CASSPQGNTGELFF
TRBD2 | . | TRBJ2-5 | TRBV6-1 | TGTGCCAGCAAGACTAGCGGGACGGTGACCCAGTACTTC | CASKTSGTVTQYF
TRBD2 | . | TRBJ2-1 | TRBV6-1 | TGTGCCAGCGCGGGGGGAAGGGGCAATGAGCAGTTCTTC | CASAGGRGNEQFF
. | . | TRBJ2-2 | TRBV7-7 | TGTGCTAGCAGCGCCGGACCTCGGACCGGGGAGCTGTTTTTT | CASSAGPRTGELFF
. | . | TRBJ2-5 | TRBV6-1 | TGTGCCAGCAGTGAATTTGGGGCAGAAGAGACCCAGTACTTC | CASSEFGAEETQYF